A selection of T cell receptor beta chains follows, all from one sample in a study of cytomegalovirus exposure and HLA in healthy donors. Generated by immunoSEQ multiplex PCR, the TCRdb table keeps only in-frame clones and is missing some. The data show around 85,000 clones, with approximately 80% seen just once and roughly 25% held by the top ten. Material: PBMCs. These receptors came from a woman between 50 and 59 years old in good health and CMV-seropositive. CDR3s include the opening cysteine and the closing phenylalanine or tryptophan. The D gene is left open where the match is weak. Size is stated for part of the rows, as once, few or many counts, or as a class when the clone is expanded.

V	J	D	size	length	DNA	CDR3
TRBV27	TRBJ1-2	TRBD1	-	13	TGTGCCAGCAGTTCGACAGGGAACTATGGCTACACCTTC	CASSSTGNYGYTF
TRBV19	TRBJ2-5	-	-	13	TGTGCCAGTAGTATCGTCAGGCAAGAGACCCAGTACTTC	CASSIVRQETQYF
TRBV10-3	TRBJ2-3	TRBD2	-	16	TGTGCCATCAGTGAATCCCCAGCGGGGAAGGCGGATACGCAGTATTTT	CAISESPAGKADTQYF
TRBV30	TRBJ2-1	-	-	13	TGTGCCTGGAGTATCCGGGTGACCAATGAGCAGTTCTTC	CAWSIRVTNEQFF
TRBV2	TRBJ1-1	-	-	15	TGTGCCAGCAGTGAAGGCGGAGCAATGGACACTGAAGCTTTCTTT	CASSEGGAMDTEAFF
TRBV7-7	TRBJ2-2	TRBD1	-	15	TGTGCTAGCAGCTTAGACAGGGTGGACACCGGGGAGCTGTTTTTT	CASSLDRVDTGELFF
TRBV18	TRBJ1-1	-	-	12	TGTGCCAGCTCCCCCCAGGGCGTCCAAGCTTTCTTT	CASSPQGVQAFF
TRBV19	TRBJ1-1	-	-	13	TGTGCCAGTAGTATACTCCGGTTTACTGAAGCTTTCTTT	CASSILRFTEAFF
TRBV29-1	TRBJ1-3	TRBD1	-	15	TGCAGCGGTACCATGGGACAGGGCTTTGGAAACACCATATATTTT	CSGTMGQGFGNTIYF
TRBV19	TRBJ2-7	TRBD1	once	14	TGTGCCAGTAGTCCCGGGACAGGGGGCCGCGAGCAGTACTTC	CASSPGTGGREQYF
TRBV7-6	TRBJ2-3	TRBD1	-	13	TGTGCCAGCAGCCCGACAGGGACAGATACGCAGTATTTT	CASSPTGTDTQYF
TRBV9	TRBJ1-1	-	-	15	TGTGCCAGCAGCGGGGGGGGTAACTTGAACACTGAAGCTTTCTTT	CASSGGGNLNTEAFF
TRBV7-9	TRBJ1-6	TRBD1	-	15	TGTTCCAGCAGCCCCCGGACAGGGGGGCCTTCACCCCTCCACTTT	CSSSPRTGGPSPLHF
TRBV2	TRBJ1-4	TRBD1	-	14	TGTGCCAGCAGGTTTGACAGGGGGGACGAAAAACTGTTTTTT	CASRFDRGDEKLFF
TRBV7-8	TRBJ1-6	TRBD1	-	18	TGTGCCAGCAGATCGGACAGGGCGGTATCTTCGAGTAATTCACCCCTCCACTTT	CASRSDRAVSSSNSPLHF
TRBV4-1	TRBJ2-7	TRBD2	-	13	TGCGCCAGCAGCCAAGATCTGCGGGGGTGGCAGTACTTC	CASSQDLRGWQYF
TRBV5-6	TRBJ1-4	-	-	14	TGTGCCAGCAGCTTGACAGGGTTTCAGGAAAAACTGTTTTTT	CASSLTGFQEKLFF
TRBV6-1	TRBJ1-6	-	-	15	TGTGCCAGCAGTGAAGACCCTCGACAGTACTCACCCCTCCACTTT	CASSEDPRQYSPLHF
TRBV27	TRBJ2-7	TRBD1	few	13	TGTGCCAGCAGTTTATGGACAGGCGTCGGGCAGTACTTC	CASSLWTGVGQYF
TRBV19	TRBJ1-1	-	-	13	TGTGCCAGTAGTGAAACCCGGGGGACTGAAGCTTTCTTT	CASSETRGTEAFF
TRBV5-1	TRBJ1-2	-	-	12	TGCGCCAGCAGCTTGGGGAGACTCGACTACACCTTC	CASSLGRLDYTF